The 13 T cell receptor beta chains listed next were all sequenced from one sample in a study of cytomegalovirus exposure and HLA in healthy donors. Amplification used 60 Vbeta primers and 13 Jbeta primers. TCRdb keeps only in-frame clones here, not all; method: immunoSEQ multiplex PCR. The table lists 150,000 to 200,000 clones, roughly 80% of them singletons, with about 1.5% in the top ten. Sample: PBMCs. Every receptor here comes from a male donor in good health and CMV-seronegative.

The gene calls are TRBV14 and TRBJ2-1; 13 bases line up with TRBD2. Trimming took 6 bases from V and 6 from J; bases not matched to a gene: 5. Germline V gene sequence: CDR1 SGHDN, CDR2 FVKESK. The CDR3 length is 15 residues. CDR3 DNA: TGTGCCAGCAGTTTCGGACTAGCGGGAGTCAATGAGCAGTTCTTC. As protein: CASSFGLAGVNEQFF.

As to this clone: An end of the junction differs from the germline gene, which may be a read error. The chain recombines TRBV5-1 with TRBJ1-2; no definite D call. This CDR3 is built from 11 residues. Germline V gives CDR1 SGHRS, CDR2 YFSETQ. For the CDR3, the DNA is TGCGCCAGCAGCGATATCTATAGCTACACCTTC. The encoded protein is CASSDIYSYTF. The complete variable domain, with remaining parts taken from reference TRBV5-1 and TRBJ1-2, reads KAGVTQTPRYLIKTRGQQVTLSCSPISGHRSVSWYQQTPGQGLQFLFEYFSETQRNKGNFPGRFSGRQFSNSRSEMNVSTLELGDSALYLCASSDIYSYTFGSGTRLTVV.

In nucleotides, the CDR3 is TGTGCCAGCAGTTCCACTAGCGGGGCCAGGAGTGAGCAGTTCTTC. As protein: CASSSTSGARSEQFF. The genes are TRBV6-5 and TRBJ2-1; TRBD2 aligns across 10 bases. Looked up from germline, CDR1 is MNHEY and CDR2 is SVGAGI. This CDR3 is built from 15 residues. The ends lost 4 bases at V and 9 bases at J; junction bases unmatched: 9.

CDR3 residues: CSVIQGGETQYF. CDR3 sequence (DNA): TGCAGCGTTATCCAGGGTGGCGAGACCCAGTACTTC. This chain links TRBV29-1 with TRBJ2-5; weak D call: TRBD1 (5 bases). Germline values: CDR1 SQVTM, CDR2 ANQGSEA. The V end lost 5 bases, the J end lost 5 bases, and 12 bases lay between the germline ends. The CDR3 has 12 amino acids.

The chain uses TRBV6-5 and TRBJ1-1; D not resolved. Looked up from germline, CDR1 is MNHEY and CDR2 is SVGAGI. V lost 6 bases to trimming and J lost 5 bases, with 10 bases between them. This CDR3 has 12 residues. CDR3 nucleotides: TGTGCCAGCAGCTTCGGGGAGACTGAAGCTTTCTTT. Translating gives CASSFGETEAFF.

This clone is medium-sized by share. DNA for the CDR3: TGCGCCAGCAGCTTGGAGGGGATGACCGGGGAGCTGTTTTTT. This sequence encodes CASSLEGMTGELFF. The chain is built from TRBV5-1 and TRBJ2-2, with D possibly being TRBD1 (5 bases). The CDR3 has 14 amino acids. In germline, CDR1 is SGHRS, CDR2 YFSETQ. Trimming removed 0 bases from V and 5 bases from J, with 8 bases in between.

The chain carries TRBV5-1 and TRBJ1-4; TRBD1 matches 7 bases. CDR1 and CDR2 (germline): SGHRS, YFSETQ. The CDR3 runs to 15 residues. V was clipped by 5 bases and J by 0 bases; unmatched bases: 4. CDR3 nucleotide sequence: TGCGCCAGCAGGTCAACAGGGGCAACTAATGAAAAACTGTTTTTT. As protein: CASRSTGATNEKLFF.

This chain joins TRBV6-6 and TRBJ1-2, with 8 positions matching TRBD1. Per germline, CDR1 MNHNY and CDR2 SVGAGI (reference sequence). This CDR3 has 15 residues. Trimming cost V 5 bases and J 5 bases; bases outside gene matches: 10. The CDR3 spells CASSQGQGASYGYTF. DNA for the CDR3: TGTGCCAGCAGTCAAGGACAGGGTGCGTCTTATGGCTACACCTTC.

The V call is TRBV5-4, the J call TRBJ2-1; tentatively, D is TRBD2 (6 bases). Trimming took 1 base from V and 7 from J, leaving 15 bases between them. CDR3 size: 15 residues. Germline V gene lookup returns CDR1 SGHNT and CDR2 YYREEE (reference sequence). The CDR3 coding sequence is TGTGCCAGCAGCTTGAGAGTGGGGGGATCGAATGAGCAGTTCTTC. It codes for CASSLRVGGSNEQFF.

V is TRBV20-1 and J is TRBJ2-1; D is perhaps TRBD2 (5 bases). Per germline, CDR1 DFQATT and CDR2 SNEGSKA (reference sequence). There are 11 residues in the CDR3. V lost 6 bases to trimming and J lost 13 bases, with 16 bases between them. DNA of the CDR3: TGCAGTGCCCACCGGGGTGGGAGCCAGTTCTTC. This sequence encodes CSAHRGGSQFF.

With respect to this clone: Other DNA sequences from this sample encode an identical CDR3 as well. This chain connects TRBV9 to TRBJ1-1; a possible D gene is TRBD1 (5 bases). V lost 3 bases, J lost 2 bases, and 8 bases lay in between. CDR3 length equals 13 residues. Looked up from germline, CDR1 is SGDLS and CDR2 is YYNGEE. CDR3 in amino acids: CASSAQGNTEAFF. The CDR3 DNA follows: TGTGCCAGCAGCGCTCAGGGTAACACTGAAGCTTTCTTT. Together with reference TRBV9 and TRBJ1-1, the CDR3 gives the full variable domain: DSGVTQTPKHLITATGQRVTLRCSPRSGDLSVYWYQQSLDQGLQFLIQYYNGEERAKGNILERFSAQQFPDLHSELNLSSLELGDSALYFCASSAQGNTEAFFGQGTRLTVV.

The rearrangement links TRBV6-5 to TRBJ1-2; no clear D gene. Germline V CDR1 and CDR2: MNHEY, SVGAGI. With 0 bases removed from V and 5 bases from J, the gap between germline ends came to 7 bases. The CDR3 extends over 13 amino acids. The CDR3 DNA reads as TGTGCCAGCAGTTACTCGACTGAGTATGGCTACACCTTC. It specifies CASSYSTEYGYTF.

This chain links TRBV5-4 with TRBJ1-2; 8 nucleotides agree with TRBD1. The CDR3 has 15 residues. Trimming cost V 3 bases and J 2 bases; bases outside gene matches: 6. Germline CDR1 SGHNT, CDR2 YYREEE (reference sequence). DNA of the CDR3: TGTGCCAGCAGCTCATATCGACAGGGGAACTATGGCTACACCTTC. The encoded protein is CASSSYRQGNYGYTF.